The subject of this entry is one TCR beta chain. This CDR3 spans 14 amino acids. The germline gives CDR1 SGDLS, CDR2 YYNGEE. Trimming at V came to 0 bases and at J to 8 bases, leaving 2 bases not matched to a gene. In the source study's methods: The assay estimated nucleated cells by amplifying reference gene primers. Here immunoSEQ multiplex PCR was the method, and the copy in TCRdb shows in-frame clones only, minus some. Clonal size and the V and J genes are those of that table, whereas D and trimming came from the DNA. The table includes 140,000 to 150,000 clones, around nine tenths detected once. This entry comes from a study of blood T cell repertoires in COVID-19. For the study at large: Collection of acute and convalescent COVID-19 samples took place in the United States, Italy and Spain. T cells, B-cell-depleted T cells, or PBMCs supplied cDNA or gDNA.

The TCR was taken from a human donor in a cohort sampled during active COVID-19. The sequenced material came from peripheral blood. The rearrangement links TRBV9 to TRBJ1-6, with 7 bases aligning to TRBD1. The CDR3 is CASSVEGGDSPLHF. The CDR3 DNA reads TGTGCCAGCAGCGTAGAAGGGGGCGATTCACCCCTCCACTTT.